This T cell receptor beta chain was sequenced for a study of identical twins. MiXCR, applied by TCRdb to the 5' RACE reads, yields one record per CDR3 protein. The sample yields 500,000 to 700,000 distinct CDR3 sequences, around 7.5% seen once. V dropped 3 bases and J dropped 9; count of bases not matched to a gene: 10. The germline V gene encodes CDR1 LNHNV and CDR2 YYDKDF (reference sequence). This CDR3 comprises 17 residues. These records were also assigned to another study, of yellow fever vaccine responses in identical twins.

The rearrangement links TRBV15 to TRBJ2-1, with 14 bases identical to TRBD2. The receptor was isolated from a woman aged 18-29 years in good health. Sequencing was carried out using PBMCs. CDR3 in DNA: TGTGCCACCAGCAGCCCGACTAGCGGGAGGGCGGGCGGTGAGCAGTTCTTC. This codes for CATSSPTSGRAGGEQFF.